Only a few counts were recorded for the clone carrying this TCR beta chain. Its antigen remains unknown. TCRdb processed the 5' RACE reads anew with MiXCR; each CDR3 protein has one entry. This table has under 500,000 distinct CDR3 sequences, roughly 13% appearing once. These data originate in a study of identical twins. General study results and limits: Alpha sequences out of frame and shared by twins had excess low generation probability.

These data also featured in a second study, about yellow fever vaccine responses in identical twins.

The sequenced material came from CD4+ T cells sorted from blood. This receptor was obtained from a woman younger than 30 in good health.

CDR3 residues: CASSPSGGQGYEQYF. The CDR3 DNA reads TGTGCCAGCAGCCCCTCAGGGGGACAGGGTTACGAGCAGTACTTC. V is TRBV7-2 and J is TRBJ2-7; 9 bases match TRBD1. CDR3 length: 15 residues. Germline-derived CDR1 and CDR2 are SGHTA and FQGNSA. The ends lost 5 bases at V and 4 bases at J; junction bases unmatched: 9.